These T cell receptor beta chains were read from a single sample in a study of T cells in Graves' hyperthyroidism and ophthalmopathy. From the multiplex PCR reads, TCRdb called clonotypes with MiXCR, one entry per CDR3 protein. The sample contains hundreds of thousands of distinct CDR3 sequences, roughly 32% of which appear only once. The sequenced material came from blood. The receptors stem from a woman in her thirties or forties with Graves' hyperthyroidism. Both conserved end residues are part of each CDR3. The order of the fields is clone size, V gene, D gene, J gene, CDR3 DNA, CDR3 protein. D genes are given only for firm matches. The size field is filled for only some rows; it gives once, few, many or a size class.

NA	TRBV4-1	NA	TRBJ1-5	TGCGCCAGCAGCCTAATCTTAGATAGCAATCAGCCCCAGCATTTT	CASSLILDSNQPQHF
NA	TRBV4-3	NA	TRBJ2-7	TGCGCCAGCAGCCAAGGTCAGGGACTCTACGAGCAGTACTTC	CASSQGQGLYEQYF
NA	TRBV20-1	NA	TRBJ2-7	TGCAGTGCTAGAGACAGGGAGCAGTACTTC	CSARDREQYF
NA	TRBV18	NA	TRBJ2-5	TGTGCCAGCTCACCGGCCGGGAACGAAGAGACCCAGTACTTC	CASSPAGNEETQYF
NA	TRBV6-6	NA	TRBJ2-5	TGTGCCAGCAGTTCGCTAGCGAACCAAGAGACCCAGTACTTC	CASSSLANQETQYF
NA	TRBV5-5	NA	TRBJ2-2	TGTGCCAGCAGCCCGGGGGGCGCAGCGAACACCGGGGAGCTGTTTTTT	CASSPGGAANTGELFF
many	TRBV7-2	NA	TRBJ2-5	TGTGCCAGCAGCTTTGGGGGATGGGAGACCCAGTACTTC	CASSFGGWETQYF
once	TRBV20-1	TRBD1	TRBJ1-5	TGCAGTGCAAACCGGGACAGGTTGCTCCAGCCCCAGCATTTT	CSANRDRLLQPQHF
many	TRBV10-3	TRBD1	TRBJ1-2	TGTGCCATCAGCCAAATTGGACAGGGGGACTATGGCTACACCTTC	CAISQIGQGDYGYTF
NA	TRBV7-3	NA	TRBJ2-6	TGTGCCAGCAGCTTAACGCATTCTGGGGCCAACGTCCTGACTTTC	CASSLTHSGANVLTF
few	TRBV7-2	NA	TRBJ2-7	TGTGCCACCTCCCTAGGCAGGCCGGAATACTACGAGCAGTACTTC	CATSLGRPEYYEQYF
NA	TRBV28	NA	TRBJ1-1	TGTGCCAGCAGGACCCCCACTGAAGCTTTCTTT	CASRTPTEAFF
few	TRBV20-1	TRBD1	TRBJ1-6	TGCAGTGCTAGAGATTGGGTGGGACAGGGGGTTTCACCCCTCCACTTT	CSARDWVGQGVSPLHF